Each of the 30 T cell receptor beta chains below was sequenced from the same sample in a study of breast tumors, draining lymph nodes, adjacent tissues. Via MiXCR, TCRdb re-called the multiplex PCR reads, giving one row per CDR3 protein. This table holds under 350,000 distinct CDR3 sequences, more than 30% found once. The lymph nodes were axillary draining lymph nodes from breast cancer patients. Input material: axillary lymph node tissue. The receptors stem from a female donor with breast cancer. Some clones in this sample may be carry-over from other donors' samples.

This clonotype was seen many times. This chain links TRBV19 with TRBJ1-5; 8 bases fit TRBD1. This CDR3 contains 16 residues. Germline CDR1 LNHDA, CDR2 SQIVND (reference sequence). The V and J ends lost 4 bases and 3 bases, in that order; junction bases with no gene match: 8. Here the CDR3 reads CASSTLDRGNNQPQHF. The CDR3 nucleotides are TGTGCCAGTAGTACCCTCGACAGGGGAAACAATCAGCCCCAGCATTTT.

The chain is built from TRBV10-2 and TRBJ2-7, with 8 positions matching TRBD2. The CDR3 runs 14 residues. In germline, CDR1 is WSHSY, CDR2 SAAADI. V dropped 6 bases and J dropped 2; count of bases not matched to a gene: 6. The CDR3 region is CASRVLAETYEQYF. The CDR3 DNA sequence: TGCGCCAGCAGAGTACTAGCGGAAACCTACGAGCAGTACTTC.

This clonotype was seen more than once but under ten times. The J gene is TRBJ2-1, the V gene TRBV12-3 or TRBV12-4, with TRBD1 as a possible D gene (5 bases). CDR3 length: 13 amino acids. Trimming took off 7 bases at V and 0 bases at J, with 7 bases between the two ends. DNA for the CDR3: TGTGCCAGCACAGGGCACTCCTACAATGAGCAGTTCTTC. As protein: CASTGHSYNEQFF.

This clonotype was counted only a few times. The rearrangement uses TRBV3-1 and TRBJ2-1; perhaps TRBD1 as D (5 bases). V was clipped by 1 base and J by 9 bases, with 10 bases between them. The V gene's germline CDR1 is LGHDT and CDR2 YNNKEL (reference sequence). The CDR3 has 13 amino acids. The CDR3 reads CASSQARRGEQFF. The CDR3 region has the DNA TGTGCCAGCAGCCAAGCTAGAAGGGGTGAGCAGTTCTTC.

The chain carries TRBV30 and TRBJ2-7, with 8 bases identical to TRBD2. The V and J ends lost 0 bases and 2 bases, in that order; junction bases with no gene match: 9. The CDR3 contains 16 residues. CDR1 GTSNPN and CDR2 SVGIG come from the germline V gene (reference sequence). The chain's CDR3 is CAWSVTSGARPYEQYF. CDR3 bases: TGTGCCTGGAGTGTAACTAGCGGTGCGAGGCCCTACGAGCAGTACTTC.

This clonotype has a count of ten or more. J is TRBJ2-3 and V is TRBV11-2; 7 bases line up with TRBD2. V lost 11 bases and J lost 0; bases outside the gene matches: 5. Germline CDR1 is SGHAT and CDR2 is FQNNGV. CDR3 length: 13 residues. CDR3 in amino acids: CAGREPSTDTQYF. CDR3 in DNA: TGTGCCGGGCGGGAGCCTAGCACAGATACGCAGTATTTT.

As regards this clonotype: A much larger clone lies one base from this, so it may be a read error. The genes are TRBV6-1 and TRBJ2-3; D may be TRBD2 (5 bases). From germline, CDR1 is MNHNS and CDR2 SASEGT. There are 15 residues in the CDR3. The V and J ends lost 10 bases and 0 bases respectively, with 17 bases between them. For the CDR3, the DNA is TGTGCCAACAGCGTTAGCGCCCCTAGCACAGATACGCAGTATTTT. This translates into CANSVSAPSTDTQYF.

This chain uses TRBV7-2 with TRBJ1-1, with D perhaps matching TRBD1 (5 bases). The CDR3 has 14 residues. Germline CDR1 and CDR2: SGHTA and FQGNSA. V was cut by 4 bases and J by 11 bases, with 20 bases left in between. CDR3 sequence (DNA): TGTGCCAGCAGCTCAGCGTTCGGGACCCCAGGGGCTTTCTTT. Translation gives CASSSAFGTPGAFF. The whole variable domain, filled in from reference TRBV7-2 and TRBJ1-1, reads GAGVSQSPSNKVTEKGKDVELRCDPISGHTALYWYRQSLGQGLEFLIYFQGNSAPDKSGLPSDRFSAERTGGSVSTLTIQRTQQEDSAVYLCASSSAFGTPGAFFGQGTRLTVV.

Ten or more counts support this clonotype. The chain carries TRBV5-4 and TRBJ2-7, with 8 bases matching TRBD1. V gave up 1 base and J gave up 4 bases; unmatched junction bases: 7. The germline gives CDR1 SGHNT, CDR2 YYREEE (reference sequence). CDR3 length: 15 residues. CDR3 protein: CASSLNPGQEYEQYF. CDR3 nucleotides: TGTGCCAGCAGCTTGAATCCGGGACAGGAGTACGAGCAGTACTTC. Using reference TRBV5-4 and TRBJ2-7 for the parts outside the CDR3, the full variable domain is ETGVTQSPTHLIKTRGQQVTLRCSSQSGHNTVSWYQQALGQGPQFIFQYYREEENGRGNFPPRFSGLQFPNYSSELNVNALELDDSALYLCASSLNPGQEYEQYFGPGTRLTVT.

To note about this clonotype: The CDR3 ends on some other residue instead of the conserved phenylalanine or tryptophan, so this is likely a read error. CDR3 residues: CASSLIGGNQSQHL. The DNA for the CDR3 is TGTGCCAGCAGCTTAATTGGTGGTAATCAGTCCCAGCATCTT. The J gene is TRBJ1-5, the V gene TRBV7-2; D is unresolved. There are 14 residues in the CDR3. The V gene's germline CDR1 is SGHTA and CDR2 FQGNSA.

This clonotype was counted between two and nine times. V usage is TRBV6-2 or TRBV6-3 and J usage is TRBJ2-3, with 10 bases aligning to TRBD2. V was pared by 3 bases and J by 8 bases, with 11 bases of the junction left unmatched. The CDR3 has 16 residues. CDR1 MNHEY and CDR2 SVGEGT come from the germline V gene. The CDR3 sequence: CASSYTSGTRGGTQYF. In DNA form, the CDR3 reads TGTGCCAGCAGTTATACTAGCGGGACCCGCGGGGGTACGCAGTATTTT.

This clonotype was detected a few times. Since no conserved phenylalanine or tryptophan closes the CDR3, a read error is the likely cause. It is unclear where the CDR3 begins or ends on the DNA, so no DNA is shown, and the CDR3 is as TCRdb lists it. The J gene is TRBJ1-2, the V gene TRBV20-1; the tabulated D call, TRBD1, remains unverified against the DNA. The V gene's germline CDR1 is DFQATT and CDR2 SNEGSKA (reference sequence). The CDR3 length is 12 residues, termini included. CDR3 in amino acids: CSARYGDRGSTS.

This clonotype was seen only once. It may be a read error: a sequence one base away is much more abundant. The J gene is TRBJ2-7, the V gene TRBV7-9; 10 nucleotides match TRBD2. V lost 4 bases to trimming and J lost 0 bases; unmatched junction nucleotides: 12. The CDR3 has 18 amino acids. Germline V lookup: CDR1 SEHNR, CDR2 FQNEAQ (reference sequence). This chain's CDR3 is CASSSGFDLAGASYEQYF. The DNA for the CDR3 is TGTGCCAGCAGCTCAGGTTTTGACCTAGCGGGAGCCTCCTACGAGCAGTACTTC.

This clonotype has ten or more counts. The chain recombines TRBV20-1 with TRBJ2-3, with 12 positions matching TRBD2. V lost 3 bases to trimming and J lost 2 bases; unmatched junction nucleotides: 3. The CDR3 consists of 15 residues. The germline CDR1 and CDR2 sequences are DFQATT and SNEGSKA (reference sequence). CDR3 sequence: CSASRTSGNTDTQYF. The CDR3 nucleotides are TGCAGTGCTAGTAGGACTAGCGGGAACACAGATACGCAGTATTTT.

This clonotype was observed many times. V usage is TRBV20-1 and J usage is TRBJ1-2, with unresolved D. Trimming removed 4 bases at V and 0 bases at J, with 12 bases between. From germline, CDR1 is DFQATT and CDR2 SNEGSKA (reference sequence). CDR3 length: 14 residues. CDR3 sequence (DNA): TGCAGTGCTACCCCTCCAGCTACTAACTATGGCTACACCTTC. This encodes CSATPPATNYGYTF.

This clonotype occurred many times. The chain combines TRBV7-6 with TRBJ2-5, with unresolved D. Germline lookup yields CDR1 SGHVS and CDR2 FNYEAQ. The CDR3 consists of 12 residues. V gave up 3 bases and J gave up 5 bases, with 7 bases separating them. In DNA form, the CDR3 reads TGTGCCAGCAGCTTGCCGCAGGAGACCCAGTACTTC. Amino acid sequence: CASSLPQETQYF.

This clonotype appeared many times. The chain employs TRBV5-1 and TRBJ2-7, with D possibly being TRBD2 (6 bases). Trimming took 6 bases from V and 3 from J, leaving 19 bases between them. This CDR3 is 15 amino acids long. From germline, CDR1 is SGHRS and CDR2 YFSETQ. The CDR3 nucleotides read TGCGCCAGCACCCTCTCGTTGGGGGGAATCTACGAGCAGTACTTC. Amino acids: CASTLSLGGIYEQYF.

This clonotype was seen repeatedly, ten times or more. This chain connects TRBV9 to TRBJ2-1; D may match TRBD1 or TRBD2 (7 bases each). V lost 3 bases and J 2 bases, leaving 15 bases between the germline ends. The CDR3 runs to 16 residues. CDR1 and CDR2 (germline): SGDLS, YYNGEE. Here the CDR3 DNA reads TGTGCCAGCAGCGACGGCAGGGGGGGCACCTACAATGAGCAGTTCTTC. Residues: CASSDGRGGTYNEQFF.

This clonotype was observed many times. The chain carries TRBV4-2 and TRBJ2-1; D gene uncertain. The V and J ends lost 5 bases and 8 bases respectively, with 7 bases between them. This CDR3 is 11 amino acids long. Germline CDR1 is LGHNA and CDR2 is YNFKEQ. The CDR3 bases are TGTGCCAGCAGCGGGCGTCATGAGCAGTTCTTC. Residues: CASSGRHEQFF.

Turning to this clonotype: This may stem from a read error, because a much larger clone lies one nucleotide away. The chain employs TRBV11-2 and TRBJ2-7, with TRBD2 matching over 9 bases. The CDR3 has 15 amino acids. Trimming at V came to 1 base and at J to 2 bases, leaving 3 bases not matched to a gene. Germline V gene sequence: CDR1 SGHAT, CDR2 FQNNGV. DNA of the CDR3: TGTGCCAGCAGCTTAGCTAGCGGGACCACCTACGAGCAGTACTTC. The encoded protein is CASSLASGTTYEQYF.

Ten or more counts support this clonotype. The chain couples TRBV2 to TRBJ2-1; 12 bases are a match to TRBD2. The CDR3 loop spans 14 amino acids. The germline V gene encodes CDR1 SNHLY and CDR2 FYNNEI. V dropped 3 bases and J dropped 7; count of bases not matched to a gene: 1. The CDR3 sequence: CASSELAGGNEQFF. In DNA form, the CDR3 reads TGTGCCAGCAGTGAGCTAGCGGGAGGGAATGAGCAGTTCTTC.

This sequence joins TRBV25-1 and TRBJ2-1; 7 nucleotides align to TRBD2. The CDR3 runs to 17 residues. In germline, CDR1 is MGHDK, CDR2 SYGVNS. The trim removed 4 bases at V and 8 bases at J, leaving 17 bases unmatched. The CDR3 protein is CASSVRLGCGSVHEQFF. CDR3 coding DNA: TGTGCCAGCAGTGTTCGATTGGGGTGCGGGAGCGTCCATGAGCAGTTCTTC.

This clonotype showed up many times. The rearrangement joins TRBV5-8 to TRBJ1-2; the D gene is possibly TRBD1 (5 bases). With 3 bases removed from V and 4 bases from J, the gap between germline ends came to 16 bases. Germline CDR1 and CDR2: SGHTS and YDEGEE. The CDR3 extends over 15 amino acids. In nucleotides, the CDR3 is TGTGCCAGCAGCTACCGACAGAGGGATGGCTATGGCTACACCTTC. This gives the protein CASSYRQRDGYGYTF.

The chain joins TRBV5-4 to TRBJ2-7; the D gene is possibly TRBD1 (8 bases). The CDR3 covers 14 residues. The V and J ends lost 9 bases and 1 base respectively, with 17 bases between them. Germline V CDR1 and CDR2: SGHNT, YYREEE (reference sequence). CDR3 sequence reads: CATGGTGSSYEQYF. The CDR3 DNA reads as TGTGCCACCGGGGGGACAGGCTCTTCCTACGAGCAGTACTTC.

As concerns this clonotype: Possible read error: a much larger clone is one base away. This rearrangement joins TRBV16 to TRBJ2-2, with 7 positions matching TRBD1. Germline V gene sequence: CDR1 KGHSY, CDR2 FQNENV. CDR3 length equals 15 residues. The CDR3 sequence is CASSQLGGNTGEPFF. The CDR3 nucleotides read TGTGCCAGCAGCCAATTAGGGGGCAACACCGGGGAGCCGTTTTTT. Full variable domain (outside the CDR3, taken from reference TRBV16 and TRBJ2-2): GEEVAQTPKHLVRGEGQKAKLYCAPIKGHSYVFWYQQVLKNEFKFLISFQNENVFDETGMPKERFSAKCLPNSPCSLEIQATKLEDSAVYFCASSQLGGNTGEPFFGEGSRLTVL.

This clonotype was seen a handful of times. Being one base from a much bigger clone, this may be a read error. The chain links TRBV20-1 to TRBJ1-5, with 9 positions matching TRBD1. The CDR3 totals 15 residues. Germline CDR1 DFQATT, CDR2 SNEGSKA (reference sequence). DNA for the CDR3: TGCAGTGCTAGAACAGGGGGCGCGAGCACTCAGCCCCAGCATTTT. Translated: CSARTGGASTQPQHF.

A single count supports this clonotype. For the CDR3, the DNA is TGCAGCGTTGAAGACCCCGGGACAGGGGCGAAAGAGACCCAGTACTTC. Encoded protein: CSVEDPGTGAKETQYF. The V and J genes are TRBV29-1 and TRBJ2-5, with 10 positions matching TRBD1. CDR1 and CDR2 from the germline V gene are SQVTM and ANQGSEA. V shed 0 bases, J shed 3 bases, and the junction held 7 bases outside the gene matches. The CDR3 consists of 16 residues.

This clonotype was found many times. This sequence joins TRBV20-1 and TRBJ2-3; TRBD2 matches at 9 bases. V gave up 1 base and J gave up 2 bases; unmatched junction bases: 7. Germline CDR1 reads DFQATT; CDR2 reads SNEGSKA (reference sequence). The length of the CDR3 is 16 residues. The DNA for the CDR3 is TGCAGTGCTAGAGTGCTCGCGGGAGGGAACACAGATACGCAGTATTTT. It translates to CSARVLAGGNTDTQYF.

At least ten counts were recorded for this clonotype. The CDR3 DNA follows: TGTGCCAGCAGTTTGACTAGCGGGAGGGCAGATACGCAGTATTTT. Translation: CASSLTSGRADTQYF. The chain is built from TRBV12-3 or TRBV12-4 and TRBJ2-3; 14 positions match TRBD2. The trim removed 3 bases at V and 4 bases at J, leaving 0 bases unmatched. The CDR3 is 15 amino acids.

This clonotype was seen repeatedly, ten times or more. The DNA for the CDR3 is TGCAGTGCTAGAGCGGGACTAGAATCTCTGAATGAGCAGTTCTTC. This gives the protein CSARAGLESLNEQFF. This chain connects TRBV20-1 to TRBJ2-1; 8 bases are shared with TRBD2. The length of the CDR3 is 15 residues. The junction had 9 bases not matched to a gene; V was cut back by 1 base and J by 7 bases. Looked up from germline, CDR1 is DFQATT and CDR2 is SNEGSKA (reference sequence).